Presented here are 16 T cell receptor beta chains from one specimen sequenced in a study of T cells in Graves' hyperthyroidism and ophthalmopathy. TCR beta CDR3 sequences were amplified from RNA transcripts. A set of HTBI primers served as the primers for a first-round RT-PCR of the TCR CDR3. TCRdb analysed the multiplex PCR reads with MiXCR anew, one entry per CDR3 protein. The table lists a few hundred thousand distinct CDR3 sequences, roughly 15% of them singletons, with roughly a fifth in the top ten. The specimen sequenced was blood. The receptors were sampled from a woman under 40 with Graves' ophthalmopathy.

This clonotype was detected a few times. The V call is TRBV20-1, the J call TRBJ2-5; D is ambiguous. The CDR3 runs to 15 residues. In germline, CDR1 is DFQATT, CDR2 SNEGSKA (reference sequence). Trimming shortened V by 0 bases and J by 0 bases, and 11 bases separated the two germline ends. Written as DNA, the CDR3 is TGCAGTGCTAGAGATCGATCGGAGAACCAAGAGACCCAGTACTTC. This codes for CSARDRSENQETQYF.

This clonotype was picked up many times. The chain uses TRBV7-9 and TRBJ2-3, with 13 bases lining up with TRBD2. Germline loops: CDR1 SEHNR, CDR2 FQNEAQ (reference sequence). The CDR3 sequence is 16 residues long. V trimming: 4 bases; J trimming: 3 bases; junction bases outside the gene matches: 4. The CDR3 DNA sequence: TGTGCCAGCAGCTCATGGACTAGCGGGGGTACAGATACGCAGTATTTT. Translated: CASSSWTSGGTDTQYF.

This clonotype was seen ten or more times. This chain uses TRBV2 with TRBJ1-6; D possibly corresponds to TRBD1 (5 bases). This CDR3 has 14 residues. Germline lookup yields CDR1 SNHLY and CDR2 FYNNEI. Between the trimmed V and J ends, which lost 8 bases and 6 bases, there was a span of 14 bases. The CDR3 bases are TGTGCCAGCGGGGGGGTACAGGTTAATTCACCCCTCCACTTT. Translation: CASGGVQVNSPLHF.

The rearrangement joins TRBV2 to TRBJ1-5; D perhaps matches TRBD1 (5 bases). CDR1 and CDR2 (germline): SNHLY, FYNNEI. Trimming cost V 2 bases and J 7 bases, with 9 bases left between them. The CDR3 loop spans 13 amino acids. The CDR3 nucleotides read TGTGCCAGCAGTGAATCTGCAGGGCAGCCCCAGCATTTT. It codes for CASSESAGQPQHF.

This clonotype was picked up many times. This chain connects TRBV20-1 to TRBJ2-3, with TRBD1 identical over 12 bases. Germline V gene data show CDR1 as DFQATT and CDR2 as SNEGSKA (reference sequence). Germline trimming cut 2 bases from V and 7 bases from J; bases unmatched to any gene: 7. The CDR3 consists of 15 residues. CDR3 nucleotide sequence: TGCAGTGCTAGAAAGGGACAGGGGGCGGATTATACGCAGTATTTT. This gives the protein CSARKGQGADYTQYF.

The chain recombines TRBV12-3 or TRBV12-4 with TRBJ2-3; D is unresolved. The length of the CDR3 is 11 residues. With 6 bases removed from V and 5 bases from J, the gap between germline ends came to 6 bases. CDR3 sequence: CASSPEDTQYF. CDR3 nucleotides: TGTGCCAGCAGCCCAGAAGATACGCAGTATTTT.

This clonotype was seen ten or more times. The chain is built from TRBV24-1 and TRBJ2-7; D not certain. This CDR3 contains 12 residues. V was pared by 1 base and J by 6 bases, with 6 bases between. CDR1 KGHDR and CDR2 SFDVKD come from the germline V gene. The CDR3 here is CATSDFSGEQYF. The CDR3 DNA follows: TGTGCCACCAGTGATTTCTCCGGCGAGCAGTACTTC.

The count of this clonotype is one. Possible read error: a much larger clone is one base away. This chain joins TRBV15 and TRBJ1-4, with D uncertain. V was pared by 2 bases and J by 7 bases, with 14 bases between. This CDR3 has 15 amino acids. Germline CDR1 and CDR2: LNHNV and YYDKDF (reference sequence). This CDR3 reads CATSRLGQDAEKLFF. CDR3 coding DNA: TGTGCCACCAGCAGACTTGGGCAGGACGCTGAAAAACTGTTTTTT.

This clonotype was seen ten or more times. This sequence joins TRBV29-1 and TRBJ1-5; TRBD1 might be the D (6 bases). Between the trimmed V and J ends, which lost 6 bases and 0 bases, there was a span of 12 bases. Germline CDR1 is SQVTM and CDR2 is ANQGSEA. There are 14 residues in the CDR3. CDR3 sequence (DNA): TGCAGCGTCTCCCAGACAGGTAGCAATCAGCCCCAGCATTTT. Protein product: CSVSQTGSNQPQHF.

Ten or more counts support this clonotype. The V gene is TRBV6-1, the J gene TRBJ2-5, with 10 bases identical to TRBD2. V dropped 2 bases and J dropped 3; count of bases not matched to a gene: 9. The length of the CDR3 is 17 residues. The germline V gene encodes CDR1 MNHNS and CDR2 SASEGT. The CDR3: CASSERPGTSAEETQYF. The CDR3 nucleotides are TGTGCCAGCAGTGAAAGACCCGGGACTAGCGCGGAAGAGACCCAGTACTTC.

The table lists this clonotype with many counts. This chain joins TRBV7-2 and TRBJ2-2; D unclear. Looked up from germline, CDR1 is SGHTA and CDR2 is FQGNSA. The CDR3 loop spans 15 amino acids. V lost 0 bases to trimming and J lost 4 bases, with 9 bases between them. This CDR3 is CASSLALLSTGELFF. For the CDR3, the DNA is TGTGCCAGCAGCTTAGCGCTTTTAAGCACCGGGGAGCTGTTTTTT. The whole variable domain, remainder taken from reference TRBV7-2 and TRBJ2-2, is GAGVSQSPSNKVTEKGKDVELRCDPISGHTALYWYRQSLGQGLEFLIYFQGNSAPDKSGLPSDRFSAERTGGSVSTLTIQRTQQEDSAVYLCASSLALLSTGELFFGEGSRLTVL.

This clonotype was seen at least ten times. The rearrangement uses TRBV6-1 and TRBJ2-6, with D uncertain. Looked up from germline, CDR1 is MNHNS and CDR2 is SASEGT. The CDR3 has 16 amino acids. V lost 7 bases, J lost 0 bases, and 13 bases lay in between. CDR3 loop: CASTDRYNSGANVLTF. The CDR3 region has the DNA TGTGCCAGCACAGACCGTTACAACTCTGGGGCCAACGTCCTGACTTTC.

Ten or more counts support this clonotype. The CDR3 reads CASSERGGTGGRGYTF. CDR3 coding DNA: TGCGCCAGCAGCGAAAGAGGCGGGACAGGGGGCCGTGGCTACACCTTC. V usage is TRBV5-1 and J usage is TRBJ1-2, with TRBD1 matching 12 bases. Germline V CDR1 and CDR2: SGHRS, YFSETQ. The CDR3 is 16 residues long. V was clipped by 4 bases and J by 7 bases; unmatched bases: 11.

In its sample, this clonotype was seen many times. The CDR3, as DNA: TGTGCCAGCAGTTACTCGTTCTCGAAGACAGATACGCAGTATTTT. Translating it yields CASSYSFSKTDTQYF. V and J are TRBV6-2 or TRBV6-3 and TRBJ2-3; D gene ambiguous. Germline CDR1 is MNHEY and CDR2 is SVGEGT. The ends were cut back, 0 bases at V and 3 bases at J, with 10 bases in the middle. The CDR3 is 15 residues long.

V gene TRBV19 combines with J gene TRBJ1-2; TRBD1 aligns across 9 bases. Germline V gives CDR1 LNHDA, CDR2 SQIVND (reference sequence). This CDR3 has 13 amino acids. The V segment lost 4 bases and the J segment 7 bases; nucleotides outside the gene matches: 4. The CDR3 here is CASSRDRVGGYTF. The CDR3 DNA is TGTGCCAGTAGTAGGGACAGGGTCGGTGGCTACACCTTC.

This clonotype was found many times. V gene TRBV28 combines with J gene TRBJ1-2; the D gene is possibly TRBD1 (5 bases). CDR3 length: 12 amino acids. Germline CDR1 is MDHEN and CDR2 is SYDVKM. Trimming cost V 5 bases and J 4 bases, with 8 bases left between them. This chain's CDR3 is CASSKTVYGYTF. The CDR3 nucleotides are TGTGCCAGCAGTAAGACAGTCTATGGCTACACCTTC.